The T cell receptor (beta chain) under discussion was sequenced for a study of T cell repertoires in cytomegalovirus infection (dated by TCRdb to the late 2010s). For context, the study as a whole: Peptide stimulations targeted recently identified HLA-C-restricted CMV epitopes, whose presentation resists viral immunomodulation, together with well-studied HLA-B-restricted epitopes. Donor HLA type was relevant to the analysis, as public TCR beta signatures indicated carriage of CMV infection together with the matching HLA type.

Worth noting for this clonotype: Its antigen is still unknown. Base qualities are not at hand, and no much larger clone is one base apart.

General study outcomes and caveats: Cumulative frequency of public TCR beta family members discriminated carriers of CMV infection plus the relevant HLA type in this cohort and an independent approximately 350-donor cohort. The ex vivo response was dominated by HLA-C-restricted CMV-specific TCR beta clonotypes, which also provided the single most frequent clonotype in two of eight donors.

The sample's treatment or condition label, in plain terms: in vitro stimulation with specific CMV peptide epitopes to enrich CMV-specific T cells. From cysteine to phenylalanine, the CDR3 is 13 amino acids long. The kept DNA is CDR3 alone, 39 bases in frame from the first base. CDR1 and CDR2 are drawn from the germline V gene: MGHRA, YSYEKL. V sheds 0 bases and J sheds 3 bases, leaving 5 bases between their ends. Data came from an Illumina HiSeq 1500. TCRdb trimmed public reads at Q25 via fastp, called clones via MiXCR and kept in-frame beta chains. Identical CDR3 protein sequences are pooled into one entry, listed with their most common genes and DNA. Recorded for this sample are 750,000 to 950,000 distinct CDR3 sequences; 25% to 35% of them occurred a single time. The biggest ten clones account for roughly 14% of the sample.

Here the sequenced sample was cultured CD8+ T cells from PBMCs, taken from culture after CMV antigen stimulation. The chain links TRBV4-1 with TRBJ1-1; the D gene lacks a confident call. The origin of this receptor is a human donor in good health (CMV status not recorded). Some clones in this sample may be carry-over from other donors' samples. The CDR3 here reads CASSQDDYTEAFF. The nucleotide sequence is TGCGCCAGCAGCCAAGATGACTACACTGAAGCTTTCTTT.